The TCR beta chain under discussion was sequenced for a study of shared clonotypes between healthy human individuals. The CDR3 runs to 14 residues. Germline V gene data show CDR1 as SGHRS and CDR2 as YFSETQ. V lost 4 bases and J 3 bases, leaving 14 bases between the germline ends. Measured with immunoSEQ multiplex PCR; TCRdb has only the in-frame clones, and not every one. The table shows a few million clones, with more than 90% occurring only once. CD45RA+ naive and CD45RA-negative memory subsets were separated from CD4+ cells. The material sequenced was naive CD4+ T cells sorted from blood. Subset given: CD45RA+ positively selected. This chain uses TRBV5-1 with TRBJ2-7, with no clear D. The TCR was taken from a man in his late teens or twenties in good health. The CDR3 region has the DNA TGCGCCAGCAGCGATTTAAGCGCAAACTACGAGCAGTACTTC. Its protein product is CASSDLSANYEQYF.